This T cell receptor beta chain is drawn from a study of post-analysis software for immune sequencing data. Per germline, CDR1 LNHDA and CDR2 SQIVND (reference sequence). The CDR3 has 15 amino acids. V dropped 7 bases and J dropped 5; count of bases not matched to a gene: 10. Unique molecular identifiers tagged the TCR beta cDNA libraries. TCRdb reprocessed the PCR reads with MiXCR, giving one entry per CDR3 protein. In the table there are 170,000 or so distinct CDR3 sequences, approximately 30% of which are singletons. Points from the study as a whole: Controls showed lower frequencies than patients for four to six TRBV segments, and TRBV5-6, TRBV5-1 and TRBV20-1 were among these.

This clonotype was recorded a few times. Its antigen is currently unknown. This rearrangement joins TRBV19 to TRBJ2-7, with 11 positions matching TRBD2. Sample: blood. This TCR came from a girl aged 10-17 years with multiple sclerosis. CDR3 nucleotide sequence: TGTGCCAGTACCGCTACTAGCGGGAGTTCCCACGAGCAGTACTTC. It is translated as CASTATSGSSHEQYF.